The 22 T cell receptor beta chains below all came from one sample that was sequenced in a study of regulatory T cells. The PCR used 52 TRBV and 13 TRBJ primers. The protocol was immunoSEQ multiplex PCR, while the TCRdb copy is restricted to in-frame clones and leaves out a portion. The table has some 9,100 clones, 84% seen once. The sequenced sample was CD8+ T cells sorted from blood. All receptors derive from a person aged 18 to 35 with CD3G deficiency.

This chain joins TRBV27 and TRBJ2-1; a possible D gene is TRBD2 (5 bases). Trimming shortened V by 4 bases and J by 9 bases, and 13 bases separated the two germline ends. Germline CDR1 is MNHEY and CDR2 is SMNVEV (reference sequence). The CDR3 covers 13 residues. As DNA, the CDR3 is TGTGCCAGCAGTTCGGCTAGCCCGGGTGAGCAGTTCTTC. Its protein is CASSSASPGEQFF.

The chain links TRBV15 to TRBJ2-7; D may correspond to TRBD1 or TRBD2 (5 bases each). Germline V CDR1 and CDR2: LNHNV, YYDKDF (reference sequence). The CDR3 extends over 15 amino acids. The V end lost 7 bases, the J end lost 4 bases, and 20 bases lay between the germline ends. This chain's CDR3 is CATINFREISYEQYF. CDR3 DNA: TGTGCCACCATCAACTTCAGGGAGATAAGTTACGAGCAGTACTTC.

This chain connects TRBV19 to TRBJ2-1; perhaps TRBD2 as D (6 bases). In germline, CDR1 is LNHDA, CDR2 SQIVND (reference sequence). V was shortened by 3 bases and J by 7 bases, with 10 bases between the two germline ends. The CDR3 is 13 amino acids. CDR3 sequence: CASSIIRGNEQFF. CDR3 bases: TGTGCCAGTAGTATTATCCGGGGGAATGAGCAGTTCTTC.

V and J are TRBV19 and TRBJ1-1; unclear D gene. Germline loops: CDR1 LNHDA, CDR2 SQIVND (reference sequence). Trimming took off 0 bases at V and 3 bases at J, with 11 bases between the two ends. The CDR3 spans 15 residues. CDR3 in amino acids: CASSIDESGDTEAFF. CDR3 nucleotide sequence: TGTGCCAGTAGTATAGATGAGTCAGGAGACACTGAAGCTTTCTTT.

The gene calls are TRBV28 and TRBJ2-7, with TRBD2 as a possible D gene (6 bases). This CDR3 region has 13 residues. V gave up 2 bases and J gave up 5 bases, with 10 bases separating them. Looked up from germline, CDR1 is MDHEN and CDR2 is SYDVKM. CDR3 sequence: CASSLAGPNEQYF. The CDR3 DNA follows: TGTGCCAGCAGTTTAGCGGGACCAAACGAGCAGTACTTC.

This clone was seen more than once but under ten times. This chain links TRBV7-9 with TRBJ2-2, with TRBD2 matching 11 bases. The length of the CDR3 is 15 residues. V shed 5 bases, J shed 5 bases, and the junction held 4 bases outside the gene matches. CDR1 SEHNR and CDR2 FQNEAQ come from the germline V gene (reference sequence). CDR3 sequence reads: CASSPWTSGTGELFF. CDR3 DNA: TGTGCCAGCAGCCCCTGGACTAGCGGGACCGGGGAGCTGTTTTTT.

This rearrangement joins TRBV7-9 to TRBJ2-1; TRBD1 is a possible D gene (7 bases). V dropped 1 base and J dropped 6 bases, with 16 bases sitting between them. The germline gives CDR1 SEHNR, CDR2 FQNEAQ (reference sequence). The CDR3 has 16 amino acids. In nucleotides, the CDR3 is TGTGCCAGCAGCTTAGTAGTCAGACAGGGAGGCAATGAGCAGTTCTTC. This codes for CASSLVVRQGGNEQFF.

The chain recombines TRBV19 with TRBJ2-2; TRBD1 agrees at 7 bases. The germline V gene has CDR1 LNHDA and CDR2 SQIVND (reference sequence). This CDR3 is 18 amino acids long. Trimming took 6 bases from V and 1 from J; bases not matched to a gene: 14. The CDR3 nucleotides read TGTGCCAGTAGCCATCCCAGCCAGGGGGAACGGAACACCGGGGAGCTGTTTTTT. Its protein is CASSHPSQGERNTGELFF.

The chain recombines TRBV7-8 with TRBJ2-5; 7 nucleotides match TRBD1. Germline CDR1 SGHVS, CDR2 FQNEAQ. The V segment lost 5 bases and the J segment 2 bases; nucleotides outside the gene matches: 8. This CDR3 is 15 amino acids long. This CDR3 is CASSGTPGQQETQYF. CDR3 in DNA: TGTGCCAGCAGCGGGACCCCGGGACAGCAAGAGACCCAGTACTTC.

CDR3 sequence reads: CASRPRGWNSPLHF. The CDR3 nucleotides read TGTGCCAGCAGGCCCAGAGGTTGGAATTCACCCCTCCACTTT. This chain connects TRBV6-6 to TRBJ1-6; no reliable D call. This CDR3 is 14 amino acids long. CDR1 is MNHNY and CDR2 is SVGAGI in the germline V gene (reference sequence). The V and J ends lost 6 bases and 7 bases respectively, with 13 bases between them.

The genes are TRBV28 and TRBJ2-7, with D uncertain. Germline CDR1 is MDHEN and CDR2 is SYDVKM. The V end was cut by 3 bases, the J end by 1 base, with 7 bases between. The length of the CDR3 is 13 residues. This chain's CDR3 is CASSFLPSYEQYF. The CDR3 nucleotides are TGTGCCAGCAGTTTCCTTCCTTCCTACGAGCAGTACTTC.

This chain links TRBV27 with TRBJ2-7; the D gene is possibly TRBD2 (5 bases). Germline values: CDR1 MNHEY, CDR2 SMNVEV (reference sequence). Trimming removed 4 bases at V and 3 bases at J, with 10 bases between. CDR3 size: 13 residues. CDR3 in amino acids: CASSYRRGYEQYF. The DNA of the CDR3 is TGTGCCAGCAGTTACCGCCGGGGCTACGAGCAGTACTTC.

The chain's CDR3 is CASSLSGTGEWYNEQFF. The CDR3 nucleotides read TGTGCCAGCAGTCTGTCAGGGACAGGGGAATGGTACAATGAGCAGTTCTTC. This sequence joins TRBV28 and TRBJ2-1; 10 positions agree with TRBD1. The CDR3 has 17 residues. CDR1 and CDR2 (germline): MDHEN, SYDVKM. J lost 4 bases, V lost 5 bases, and 11 bases had no gene match.

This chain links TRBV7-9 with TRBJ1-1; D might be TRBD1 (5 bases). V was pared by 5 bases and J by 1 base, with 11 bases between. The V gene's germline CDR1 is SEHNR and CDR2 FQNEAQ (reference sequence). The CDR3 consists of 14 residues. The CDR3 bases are TGTGCCAGCAGCGCCGCAGGGACGAACACTGAAGCTTTCTTT. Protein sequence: CASSAAGTNTEAFF.

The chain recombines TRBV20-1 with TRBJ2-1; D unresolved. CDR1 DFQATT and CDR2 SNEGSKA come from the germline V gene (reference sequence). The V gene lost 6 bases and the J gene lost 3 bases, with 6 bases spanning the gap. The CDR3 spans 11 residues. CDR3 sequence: CSAANYNEQFF. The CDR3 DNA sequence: TGCAGTGCGGCCAACTACAATGAGCAGTTCTTC.

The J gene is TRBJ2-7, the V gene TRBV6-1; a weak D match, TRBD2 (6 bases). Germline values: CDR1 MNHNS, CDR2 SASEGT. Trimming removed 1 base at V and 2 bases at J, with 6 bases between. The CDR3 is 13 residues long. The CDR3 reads CASSEGGAYEQYF. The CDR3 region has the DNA TGTGCCAGCAGTGAAGGGGGGGCCTACGAGCAGTACTTC.

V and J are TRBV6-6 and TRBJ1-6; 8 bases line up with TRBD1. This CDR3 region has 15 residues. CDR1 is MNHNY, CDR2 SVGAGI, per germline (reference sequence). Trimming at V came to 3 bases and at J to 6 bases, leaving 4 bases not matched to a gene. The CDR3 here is CASSYGRGLNSPLHF. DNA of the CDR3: TGTGCCAGCAGTTATGGCAGGGGGCTTAATTCACCCCTCCACTTT.

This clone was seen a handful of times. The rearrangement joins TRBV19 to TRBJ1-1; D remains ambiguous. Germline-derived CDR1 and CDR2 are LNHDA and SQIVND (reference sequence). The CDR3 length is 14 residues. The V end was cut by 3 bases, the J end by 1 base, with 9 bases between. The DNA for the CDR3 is TGTGCCAGTAGTATCGGGCACCAGAACACTGAAGCTTTCTTT. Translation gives CASSIGHQNTEAFF.

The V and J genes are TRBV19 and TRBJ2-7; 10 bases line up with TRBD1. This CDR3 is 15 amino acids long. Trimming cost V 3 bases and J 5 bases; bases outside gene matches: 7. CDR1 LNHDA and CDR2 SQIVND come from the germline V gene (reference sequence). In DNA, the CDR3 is TGTGCCAGTAGTATCGGTGGACAGGGGGTGGACGAGCAGTACTTC. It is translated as CASSIGGQGVDEQYF.

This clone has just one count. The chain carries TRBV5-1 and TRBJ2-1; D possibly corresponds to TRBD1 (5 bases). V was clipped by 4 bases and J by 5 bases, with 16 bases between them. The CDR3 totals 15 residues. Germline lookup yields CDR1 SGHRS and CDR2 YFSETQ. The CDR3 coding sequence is TGCGCCAGCAGCCCTCTCGGCGTAGGGGACAATGAGCAGTTCTTC. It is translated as CASSPLGVGDNEQFF.

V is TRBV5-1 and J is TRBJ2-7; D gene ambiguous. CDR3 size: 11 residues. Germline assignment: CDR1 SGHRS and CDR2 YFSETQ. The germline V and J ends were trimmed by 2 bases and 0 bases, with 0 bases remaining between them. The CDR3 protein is CASSFSYEQYF. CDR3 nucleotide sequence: TGCGCCAGCAGCTTCTCCTACGAGCAGTACTTC.

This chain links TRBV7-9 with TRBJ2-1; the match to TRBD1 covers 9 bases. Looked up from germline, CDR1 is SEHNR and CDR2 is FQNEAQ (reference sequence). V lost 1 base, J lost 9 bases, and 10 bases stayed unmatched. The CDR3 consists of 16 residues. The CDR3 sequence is CASSLVGTGLGSEQFF. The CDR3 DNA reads TGTGCCAGCAGCTTAGTCGGGACAGGGTTGGGGAGTGAGCAGTTCTTC.